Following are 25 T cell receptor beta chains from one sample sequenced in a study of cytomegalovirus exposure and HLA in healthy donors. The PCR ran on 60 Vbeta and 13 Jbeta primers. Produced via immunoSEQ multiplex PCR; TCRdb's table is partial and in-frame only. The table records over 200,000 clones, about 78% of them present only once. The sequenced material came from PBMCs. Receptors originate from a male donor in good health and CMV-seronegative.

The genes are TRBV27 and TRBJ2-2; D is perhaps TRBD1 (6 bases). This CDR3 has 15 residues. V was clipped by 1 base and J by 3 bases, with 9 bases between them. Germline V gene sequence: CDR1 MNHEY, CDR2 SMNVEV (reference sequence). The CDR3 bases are TGTGCCAGCAGTTTATGGCAGGGGTACACCGGGGAGCTGTTTTTT. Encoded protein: CASSLWQGYTGELFF.

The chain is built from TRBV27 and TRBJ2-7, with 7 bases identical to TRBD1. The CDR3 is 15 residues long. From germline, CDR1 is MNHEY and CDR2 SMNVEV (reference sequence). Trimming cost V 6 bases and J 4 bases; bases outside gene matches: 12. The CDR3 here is CASRPDRDGRYEQYF. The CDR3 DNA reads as TGTGCCAGCAGACCCGACAGGGATGGTCGATACGAGCAGTACTTC.

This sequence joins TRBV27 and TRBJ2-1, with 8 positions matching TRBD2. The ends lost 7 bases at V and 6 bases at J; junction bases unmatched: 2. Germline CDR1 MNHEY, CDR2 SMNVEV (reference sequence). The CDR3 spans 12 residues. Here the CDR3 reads CASTGGVNEQFF. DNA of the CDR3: TGTGCCAGCACCGGGGGGGTCAATGAGCAGTTCTTC.

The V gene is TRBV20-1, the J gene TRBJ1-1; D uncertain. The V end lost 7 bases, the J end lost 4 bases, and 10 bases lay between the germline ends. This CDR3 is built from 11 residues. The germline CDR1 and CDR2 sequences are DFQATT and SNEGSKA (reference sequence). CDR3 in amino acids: CSVNGGTEAFF. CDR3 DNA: TGCAGTGTTAACGGAGGCACTGAAGCTTTCTTT.

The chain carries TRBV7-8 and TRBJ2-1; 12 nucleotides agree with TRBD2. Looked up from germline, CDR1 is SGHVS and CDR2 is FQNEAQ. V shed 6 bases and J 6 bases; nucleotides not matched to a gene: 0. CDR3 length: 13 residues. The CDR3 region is CASRLAGGNEQFF. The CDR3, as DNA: TGTGCCAGCAGACTAGCGGGGGGCAATGAGCAGTTCTTC.

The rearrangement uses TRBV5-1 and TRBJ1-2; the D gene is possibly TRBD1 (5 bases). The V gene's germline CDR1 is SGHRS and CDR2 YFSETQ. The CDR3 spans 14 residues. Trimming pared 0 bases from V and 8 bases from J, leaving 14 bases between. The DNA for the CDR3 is TGCGCCAGCAGCTTGGACGAGGGGAGGCGAGGCTACACCTTC. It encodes CASSLDEGRRGYTF.

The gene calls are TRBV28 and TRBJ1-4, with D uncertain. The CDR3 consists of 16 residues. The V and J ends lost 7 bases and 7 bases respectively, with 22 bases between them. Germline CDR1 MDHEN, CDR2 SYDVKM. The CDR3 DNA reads TGTGCCAGCAACCCCCTGGTTGAGGATGATGGTGAAAAACTGTTTTTT. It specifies CASNPLVEDDGEKLFF.

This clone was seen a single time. CDR3 protein: CASDRDGEKLFF. CDR3 coding DNA: TGTGCCAGTGACAGGGACGGTGAAAAACTGTTTTTT. The chain joins TRBV25-1 to TRBJ1-4, with 7 nucleotides matching TRBD1. CDR1 MGHDK and CDR2 SYGVNS come from the germline V gene. This CDR3 region has 12 residues. V dropped 9 bases and J dropped 7; count of bases not matched to a gene: 5. Combining the CDR3 with reference TRBV25-1 and TRBJ1-4 gives the whole variable domain EADIYQTPRYLVIGTGKKITLECSQTMGHDKMYWYQQDPGMELHLIHYSYGVNSTEKGDLSSESTVSRIRTEHFPLTLESARPSHTSQYLCASDRDGEKLFFGSGTQLSVL.

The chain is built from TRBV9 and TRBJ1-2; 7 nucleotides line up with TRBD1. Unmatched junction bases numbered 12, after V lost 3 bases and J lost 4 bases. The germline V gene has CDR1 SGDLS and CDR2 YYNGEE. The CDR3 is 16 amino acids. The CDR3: CASSETIQTGPYGYTF. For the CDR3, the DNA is TGTGCCAGCAGCGAAACTATCCAGACAGGGCCCTATGGCTACACCTTC. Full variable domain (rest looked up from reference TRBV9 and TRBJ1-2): DSGVTQTPKHLITATGQRVTLRCSPRSGDLSVYWYQQSLDQGLQFLIQYYNGEERAKGNILERFSAQQFPDLHSELNLSSLELGDSALYFCASSETIQTGPYGYTFGSGTRLTVV.

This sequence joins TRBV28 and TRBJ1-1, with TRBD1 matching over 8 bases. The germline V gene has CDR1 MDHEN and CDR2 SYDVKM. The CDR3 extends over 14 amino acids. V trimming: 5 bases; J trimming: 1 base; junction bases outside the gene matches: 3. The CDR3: CASSKGQGNTEAFF. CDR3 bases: TGTGCCAGCAGTAAAGGACAGGGGAACACTGAAGCTTTCTTT.

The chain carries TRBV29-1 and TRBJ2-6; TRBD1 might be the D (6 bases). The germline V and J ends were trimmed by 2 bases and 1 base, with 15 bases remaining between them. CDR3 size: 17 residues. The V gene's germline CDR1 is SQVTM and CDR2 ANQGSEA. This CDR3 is CSVEPWDTGSGANVLTF. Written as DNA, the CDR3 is TGCAGCGTTGAACCCTGGGACACGGGTTCTGGGGCCAACGTCCTGACTTTC.

This chain's CDR3 is CASSLGDNPSYEQYF. CDR3 DNA: TGTGCCAGCAGCTTAGGGGACAACCCGTCCTACGAGCAGTACTTC. The chain links TRBV7-8 to TRBJ2-5, with D possibly being TRBD1 (6 bases). The J call is uncertain, as TRBJ2-7 better fits the DNA end. In germline, CDR1 is SGHVS, CDR2 FQNEAQ. The length of the CDR3 is 15 residues.

CDR3 sequence (DNA): TGTGCCAGGCCTTGGGACTCGTGGGCCAAAAACATTCAGTACTTC. Translated, it gives CARPWDSWAKNIQYF. The chain has TRBV4-2 and TRBJ2-4; tentatively, D is TRBD2 (6 bases). CDR3 length: 15 residues. The germline V gene has CDR1 LGHNA and CDR2 YNFKEQ. Deletions cut 9 bases from V and 1 base from J, with 16 bases between.

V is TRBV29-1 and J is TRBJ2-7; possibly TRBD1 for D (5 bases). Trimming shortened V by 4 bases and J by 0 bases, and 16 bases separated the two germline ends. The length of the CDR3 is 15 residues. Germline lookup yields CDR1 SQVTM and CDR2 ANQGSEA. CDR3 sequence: CSVVTRTGSSYEQYF. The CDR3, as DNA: TGCAGCGTTGTGACCAGAACAGGTAGCTCCTACGAGCAGTACTTC.

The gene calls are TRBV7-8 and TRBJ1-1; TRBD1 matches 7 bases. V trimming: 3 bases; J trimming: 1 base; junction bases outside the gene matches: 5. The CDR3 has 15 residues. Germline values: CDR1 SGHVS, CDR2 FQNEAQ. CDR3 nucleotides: TGTGCCAGCAGCTTGCAGGGACAGCAGAACACTGAAGCTTTCTTT. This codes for CASSLQGQQNTEAFF.

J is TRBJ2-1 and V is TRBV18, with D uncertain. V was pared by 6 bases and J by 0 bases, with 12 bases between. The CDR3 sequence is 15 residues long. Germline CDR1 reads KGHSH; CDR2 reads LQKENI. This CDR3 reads CASSRRSSSYNEQFF. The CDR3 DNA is TGTGCCAGCTCTCGCCGGTCTAGCTCCTACAATGAGCAGTTCTTC.

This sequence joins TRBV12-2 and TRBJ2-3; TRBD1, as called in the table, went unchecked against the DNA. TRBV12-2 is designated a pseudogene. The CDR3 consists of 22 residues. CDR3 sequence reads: CASRLDPYPPHSSRKGADTQYF. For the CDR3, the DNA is TGTGCAAGTCGCTTAGACCCCTACCCTCCCCACAGCTCGCGGAAAGGGGCGGATACGCAGTATTTT.

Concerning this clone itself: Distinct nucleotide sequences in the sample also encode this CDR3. Written as DNA, the CDR3 is TGTGCCAGCAGTTTAGGCAGGGTTTATGGCTACACCTTC. It yields the protein CASSLGRVYGYTF. V gene TRBV27 combines with J gene TRBJ1-2; a weak D match, TRBD1 (5 bases). Trimming stripped 2 bases from V and 5 bases from J, with 9 bases between. CDR1 MNHEY and CDR2 SMNVEV come from the germline V gene (reference sequence). CDR3 length: 13 residues.

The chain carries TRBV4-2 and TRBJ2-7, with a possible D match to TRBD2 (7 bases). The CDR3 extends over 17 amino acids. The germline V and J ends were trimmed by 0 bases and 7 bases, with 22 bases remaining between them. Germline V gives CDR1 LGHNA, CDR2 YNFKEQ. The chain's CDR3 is CASSQDPLAQGRLEQYF. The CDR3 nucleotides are TGTGCCAGCAGCCAAGACCCACTAGCGCAGGGGAGGTTGGAGCAGTACTTC.

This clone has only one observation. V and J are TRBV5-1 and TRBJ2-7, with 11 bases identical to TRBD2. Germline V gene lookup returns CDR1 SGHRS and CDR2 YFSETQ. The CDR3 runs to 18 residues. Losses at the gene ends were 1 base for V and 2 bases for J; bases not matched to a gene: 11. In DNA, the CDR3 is TGCGCCAGCAGCTTGTGGGCGACTAGCGGGAAAATTACCTACGAGCAGTACTTC. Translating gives CASSLWATSGKITYEQYF.

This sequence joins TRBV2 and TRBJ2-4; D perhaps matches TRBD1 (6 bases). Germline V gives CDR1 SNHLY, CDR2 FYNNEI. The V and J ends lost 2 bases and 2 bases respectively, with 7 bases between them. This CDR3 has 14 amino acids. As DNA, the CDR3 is TGTGCCAGCAGTGAACAGGGGACCAAAAACATTCAGTACTTC. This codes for CASSEQGTKNIQYF.

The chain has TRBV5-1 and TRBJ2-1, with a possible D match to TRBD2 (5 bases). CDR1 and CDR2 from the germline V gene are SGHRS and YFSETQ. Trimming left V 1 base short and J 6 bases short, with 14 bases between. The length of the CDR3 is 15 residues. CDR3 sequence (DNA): TGCGCCAGCAGCTTGCAGAGGCGGGCTGGCAATGAGCAGTTCTTC. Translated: CASSLQRRAGNEQFF.

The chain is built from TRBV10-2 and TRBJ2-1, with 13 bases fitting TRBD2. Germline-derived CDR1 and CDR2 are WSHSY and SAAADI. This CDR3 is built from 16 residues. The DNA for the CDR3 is TGCGCTTCCCACTTAAAGACTAGCGGGAGGAACAATGAGCAGTTCTTC. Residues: CASHLKTSGRNNEQFF.

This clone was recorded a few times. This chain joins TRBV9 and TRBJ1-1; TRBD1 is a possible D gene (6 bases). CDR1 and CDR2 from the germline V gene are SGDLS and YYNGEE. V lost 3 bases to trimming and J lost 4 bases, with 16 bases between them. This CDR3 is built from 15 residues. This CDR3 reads CASSGTSGTRTEAFF. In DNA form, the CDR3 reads TGTGCCAGCAGCGGAACTTCCGGGACACGCACTGAAGCTTTCTTT.

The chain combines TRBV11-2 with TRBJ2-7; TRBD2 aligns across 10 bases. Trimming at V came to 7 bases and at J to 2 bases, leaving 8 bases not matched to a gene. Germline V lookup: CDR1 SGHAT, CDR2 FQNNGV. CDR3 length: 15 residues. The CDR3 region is CASTQLAGATYEQYF. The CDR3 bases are TGTGCCAGCACCCAGCTAGCGGGGGCTACCTACGAGCAGTACTTC.